This T cell receptor (beta chain) was obtained from a study of CD8+CD57+ T cells in acquired aplastic anemia. Study information: Sorted CD4+ plus CD8+ cells gave DNA averaging roughly 3 ug. Study-level findings and limits: Some 28 CD8+ CDR3 sequences occurred in both the patients and the controls.

This CDR3 has 12 amino acids. Trimming took off 5 bases at V and 2 bases at J, with 7 bases between the two ends. Germline CDR1 reads DFQATT; CDR2 reads SNEGSKA (reference sequence). Genomic DNA constituted the template upon which TCR beta VDJ and CDR3 profiling was performed. TCRdb re-derived calls from the reads in MiXCR, one entry per CDR3 protein. This sample yields about 160,000 distinct CDR3 sequences, of which 40% to 60% are seen a single time; more than 30% belongs to the top ten. Previously, flow cytometry had revealed CD8+CD57+ cell expansion in the patients chosen for sequencing. The cohort consisted entirely of patients having severe acquired aplastic anemia. No therapy was given to patients before blood sampling. This clonotype has a count of ten or more. Its antigen is still unknown.

V usage is TRBV20-1 and J usage is TRBJ2-1; no definite D call. The sample consisted of sorted CD4+, CD8+, or CD8+CD57+ T cells (not recorded which) from PBMCs. The receptor's source is a human donor with aplastic anemia. The CDR3 DNA reads TGCAGTGCTCCTGGACCCTACAATGAGCAGTTCTTC. Translating it yields CSAPGPYNEQFF.